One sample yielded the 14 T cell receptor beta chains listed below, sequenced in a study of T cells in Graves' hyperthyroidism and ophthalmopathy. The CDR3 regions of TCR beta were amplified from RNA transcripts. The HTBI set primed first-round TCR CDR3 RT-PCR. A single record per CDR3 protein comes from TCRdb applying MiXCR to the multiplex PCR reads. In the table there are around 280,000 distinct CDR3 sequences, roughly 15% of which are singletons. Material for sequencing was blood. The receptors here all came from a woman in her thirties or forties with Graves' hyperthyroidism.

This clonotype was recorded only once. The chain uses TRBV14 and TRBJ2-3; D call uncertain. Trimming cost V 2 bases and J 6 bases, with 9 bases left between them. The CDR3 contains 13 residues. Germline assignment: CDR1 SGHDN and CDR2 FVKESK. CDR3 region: CASSQPRTDTQYF. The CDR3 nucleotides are TGTGCCAGCAGCCAACCTCGGACGGATACGCAGTATTTT.

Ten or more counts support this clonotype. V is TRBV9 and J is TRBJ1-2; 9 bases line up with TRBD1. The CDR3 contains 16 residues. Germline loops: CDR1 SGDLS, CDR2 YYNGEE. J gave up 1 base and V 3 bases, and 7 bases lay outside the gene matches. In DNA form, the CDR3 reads TGTGCCAGCAGCGATCAGACAGGGGGAATTAACTATGGCTACACCTTC. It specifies CASSDQTGGINYGYTF. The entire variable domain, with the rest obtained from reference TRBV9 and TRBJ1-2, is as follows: DSGVTQTPKHLITATGQRVTLRCSPRSGDLSVYWYQQSLDQGLQFLIQYYNGEERAKGNILERFSAQQFPDLHSELNLSSLELGDSALYFCASSDQTGGINYGYTFGSGTRLTVV.

CDR3 loop: CSVGLAGHSYNEQFF. Here the CDR3 DNA reads TGCAGCGTAGGGCTAGCGGGACACTCCTACAATGAGCAGTTCTTC. V is TRBV29-1 and J is TRBJ2-1, with 9 bases aligning to TRBD2. Germline CDR1 and CDR2: SQVTM and ANQGSEA. The ends lost 6 bases at V and 0 bases at J; junction bases unmatched: 6. This CDR3 has 15 amino acids.

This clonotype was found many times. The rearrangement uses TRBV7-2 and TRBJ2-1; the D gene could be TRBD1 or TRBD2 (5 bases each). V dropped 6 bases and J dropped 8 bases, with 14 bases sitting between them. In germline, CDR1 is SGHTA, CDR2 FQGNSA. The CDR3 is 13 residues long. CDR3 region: CASSRGWGYEQFF. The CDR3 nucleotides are TGTGCCAGCAGTCGCGGGTGGGGCTATGAGCAGTTCTTC.

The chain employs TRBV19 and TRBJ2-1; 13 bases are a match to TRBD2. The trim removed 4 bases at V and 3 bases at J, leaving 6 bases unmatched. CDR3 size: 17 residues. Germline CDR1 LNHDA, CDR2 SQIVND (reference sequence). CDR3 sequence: CASSRTSGSAVYNEQFF. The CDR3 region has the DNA TGTGCCAGTAGTAGGACTAGCGGGAGTGCAGTCTACAATGAGCAGTTCTTC.

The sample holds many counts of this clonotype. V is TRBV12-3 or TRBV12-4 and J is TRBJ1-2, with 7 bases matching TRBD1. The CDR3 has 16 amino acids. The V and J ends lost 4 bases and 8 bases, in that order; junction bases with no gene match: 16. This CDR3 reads CASSSKARTGEEGYTF. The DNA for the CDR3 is TGTGCCAGCAGTTCAAAAGCTCGGACAGGAGAGGAGGGCTACACCTTC.

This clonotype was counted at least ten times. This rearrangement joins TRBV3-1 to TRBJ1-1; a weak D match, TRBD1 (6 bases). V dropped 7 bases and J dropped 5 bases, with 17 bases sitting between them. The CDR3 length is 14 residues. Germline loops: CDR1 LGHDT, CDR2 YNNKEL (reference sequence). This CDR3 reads CASNSGGGRTEAFF. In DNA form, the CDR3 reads TGTGCCAGCAACTCCGGGGGCGGTCGGACTGAAGCTTTCTTT.

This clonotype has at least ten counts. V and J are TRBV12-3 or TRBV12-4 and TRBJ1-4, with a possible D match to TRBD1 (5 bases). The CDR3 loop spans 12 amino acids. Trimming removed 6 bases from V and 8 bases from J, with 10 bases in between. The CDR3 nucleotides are TGTGCCAGCAGGAGGGGATCCGAAAAACTGTTTTTT. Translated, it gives CASRRGSEKLFF.

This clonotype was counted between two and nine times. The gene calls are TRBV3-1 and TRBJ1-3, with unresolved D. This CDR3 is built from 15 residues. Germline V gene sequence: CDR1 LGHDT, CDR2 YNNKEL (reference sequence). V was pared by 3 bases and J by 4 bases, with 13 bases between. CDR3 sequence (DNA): TGTGCCAGCAGCCAGATGGGCGGAGGGGGAAACACCATATATTTT. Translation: CASSQMGGGGNTIYF. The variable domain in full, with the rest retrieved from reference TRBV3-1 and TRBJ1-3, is DTAVSQTPKYLVTQMGNDKSIKCEQNLGHDTMYWYKQDSKKFLKIMFSYNNKELIINETVPNRFSPKSPDKAHLNLHINSLELGDSAVYFCASSQMGGGGNTIYFGEGSWLTVV.

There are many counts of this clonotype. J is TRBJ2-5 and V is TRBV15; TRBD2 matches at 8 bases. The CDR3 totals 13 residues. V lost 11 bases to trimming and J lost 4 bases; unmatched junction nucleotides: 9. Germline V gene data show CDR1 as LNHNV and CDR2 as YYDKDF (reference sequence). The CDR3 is CASRAGGAETQYF. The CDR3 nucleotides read TGTGCCTCAAGGGCGGGAGGAGCAGAGACCCAGTACTTC.

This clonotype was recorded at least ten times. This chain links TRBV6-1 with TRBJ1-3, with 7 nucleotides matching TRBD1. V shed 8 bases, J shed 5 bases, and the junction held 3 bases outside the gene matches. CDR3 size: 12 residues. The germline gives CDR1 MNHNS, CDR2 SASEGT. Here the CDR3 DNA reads TGTGCCAGCGCGACAGGGAGAAACACCATATATTTT. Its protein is CASATGRNTIYF.

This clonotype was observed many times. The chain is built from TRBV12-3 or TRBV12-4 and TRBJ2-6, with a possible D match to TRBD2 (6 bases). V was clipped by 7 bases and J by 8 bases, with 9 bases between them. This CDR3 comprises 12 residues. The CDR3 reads CASNRDSNVLTF. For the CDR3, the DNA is TGTGCCAGCAATAGGGACTCCAACGTCCTGACTTTC.

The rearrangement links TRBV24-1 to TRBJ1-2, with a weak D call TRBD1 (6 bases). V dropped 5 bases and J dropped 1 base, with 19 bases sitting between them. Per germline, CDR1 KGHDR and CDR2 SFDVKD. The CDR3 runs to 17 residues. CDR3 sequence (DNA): TGTGCCACCAGTGCCCCGCTGGGGGGGCCGAATAACTATGGCTACACCTTC. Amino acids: CATSAPLGGPNNYGYTF.

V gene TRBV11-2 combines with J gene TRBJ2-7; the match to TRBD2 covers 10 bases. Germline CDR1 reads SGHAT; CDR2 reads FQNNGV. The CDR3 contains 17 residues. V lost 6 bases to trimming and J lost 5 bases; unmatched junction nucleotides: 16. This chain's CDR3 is CASRTQLAGVLSDEQYF. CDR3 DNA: TGTGCCAGCAGAACCCAGCTAGCGGGAGTTTTATCGGACGAGCAGTACTTC.